Reported below is one T cell receptor beta chain. Its target antigen remains unknown. Base qualities are not recorded, but no much larger clone differs from it by a single base. The record originates from a study of vaccination and CD4 T cells after COVID-19 (dated by TCRdb to between 2021 and 2024). Some background on the complete study: Convalescent patients had a positive SARS-CoV-2 result on nasal swab PCR, and of these patients, nine had mild disease and one had severe disease. The convalescent cohort included six males and four females, with two Hispanic individuals, seven Caucasians, two Asians and one multiracial person. Each participant got two doses of either the Pfizer-BioNTech BNT162b2 vaccine (n=8) or the Moderna mRNA-1273 vaccine (n=2). Post-COVID blood samples from convalescent patients were collected a median of around 100 days after diagnosis, with a range of 35 to 161 days. Post-vaccine blood samples were taken a median of approximately 70 days after the second vaccine dose, with a range of roughly 13 to 250 days. For stimulating the cultures, overlapping spike peptide pools were used, derived from SARS-CoV-2 as well as from the common cold coronaviruses HCoV-NL63, HCoV-OC43 and HCoV-229E. In control cultures, a CEFX viral epitope pool was used as positive control, an HIV-1 Nef peptide pool was used as negative control, or no peptide was added. In roughly eleven COVID-19 convalescent patients and several infection-naive healthy vaccine recipients, the spike-specific CD4+ TCR repertoire before mRNA vaccination was compared with the repertoire after mRNA vaccination. Results the study describes overall, beyond this receptor: In convalescent patients, nearly all vaccine-specific clones (304 of 307) were found to be mono-reactive for SARS-CoV-2 spike rather than cross-reactive with common cold coronaviruses. The study included relatively few convalescent patients and did not analyze early timepoints after natural infection. In convalescent patients, a median 86.3% of post-vaccine SARS-CoV-2-reactive clones were detected only after vaccination, and vaccine-specific priming was suggested by this finding. The median number of SARS-CoV-2-reactive clonotypes rose from 20 to 25 after infection to 38 after vaccination, but the change was not significant.

The treatment or condition tag for this specimen amounts to: approximately nine-day PBMC culture with coronavirus spike peptide pools or control peptides (ViraFEST assay). The ViraFEST assay was used in the study, in which antigen-specific T cells were expanded with peptide pools and expanded clonotypes were subsequently identified by TCR sequencing. The positive SARS-CoV-2 PCR tests of the convalescent patients were dated from March to December 2020, before the Alpha, Beta and Delta variants emerged in the United States. PBMCs were cultured at approximately 2 million per well in IMDM supplemented with roughly 5% human AB serum and about 9.5 IU/ml IL-2, with about 11 ug/ml peptide pools added. Half of the culture medium was replaced with fresh IL-2-containing medium on days 3 and 7. Once the cells had been in culture for roughly 10 days, the EasySep CD4+ T cell isolation kit was used to isolate CD4+ T cells by negative selection. Ficoll-Paque Plus gradient centrifugation was used to isolate PBMCs from whole blood, and the isolated PBMCs were then either used fresh or cryopreserved at -140C. In general, triplicate wells were set up for every culture condition.

Libraries were made using PCR. DNA from cultured CD4+ T cells underwent TCR sequencing with the Oncomine TCR Beta short-read assay at the Johns Hopkins FTIC core. Genomic DNA was extracted from the cultured CD4+ T cells with the QIAamp micro DNA kit. Oncomine TCR Beta libraries from cultured CD4+ T cells were pooled with unique dual indexes and sequenced on an Illumina iSeq 100. The published analysis was carried out like this. Non-productive sequences were removed, and CDR3s not starting with C, not ending with F or W, or shorter than 7 amino acids were discarded. The MANAFEST web application was used to identify antigen-specific clonotypes by comparing peptide-stimulated wells against reference wells and other culture wells. An FDR below 0.05, an odds ratio above 5, and a productive frequency above 0.1% in at least two of three replicate wells were required for clones to be considered positive. Clonotypes that were significantly expanded in both SARS-CoV-2 spike wells and at least one common cold coronavirus spike condition were defined as cross-reactive. Using R version 3.6.1, CDR3 homology was evaluated through Levenshtein distances (stringdist) along with unrooted phylogenetic trees (ape). The public reads were quality trimmed at Q25 with fastp and then assembled into clones with MiXCR by TCRdb, keeping productive beta chains. One record per CDR3 amino acid sequence lists the most common genes and DNA. None of the V and J calls come from the authors' own analysis; TCRdb made them. This sample has about 22,000 distinct CDR3 sequences in its table, and approximately 32% of those were observed once. Of the sample, 9.5% to 15% is held by the ten largest clones.

V is reduced by 4 bases and J by 0 bases, leaving a spacing of 16 bases between them. The CDR3 sequence holds 16 residues, the cysteine and phenylalanine included. Just CDR3 DNA is preserved here, 48 bases in frame from base 1. CDR1 GTSNPN and CDR2 SVGIG were looked up in the germline V gene (reference sequence). Sequencing was performed on cultured CD4+ T cells from blood. This chain joins TRBV30 to TRBJ1-3; too little of a D gene remains to name it. The source is a human donor with COVID-19. The CDR3 sequence is CAWTSTDFYSGNTIYF. The DNA is TGTGCCTGGACCTCAACGGACTTTTACTCTGGAAACACCATATATTTT.